This T cell receptor (beta chain) is from a study of early T cells in non-severe SARS-CoV-2 infection listed by TCRdb under 2021. Regarding the study in general: Because TCR sequencing relied on bulk RNA taken from unsorted whole blood, pairing of alpha and beta chains was not possible.

The library was made by 5' RACE. TCRdb names NextSeq 500 as the instrument used. To correct for sequencing error and PCR bias, the TCR library protocol tagged individual cDNA molecules with unique molecular identifiers. Sequencing covered both TCR alpha and beta chains, and within each sample the abundances of alpha and beta sequences were tightly co-correlated. For the original study's pipeline: Decombinator V4 was used to annotate the V gene, J gene and CDR3 of the TCR sequences. TCRs were defined as expanded if a significant change between any two time points was detected under a Poisson model with p below 0.0001. Abundances of TCRs were expressed as counts per million after normalisation to the total number of TCRs sequenced in each sample. VDJdb, accessed 1 November 2021, was searched for CMV, EBV and SARS-CoV-2 annotated TCRs, with TCRs annotated for multiple antigens excluded. TCRdb reran the public reads through fastp at Q25 and MiXCR, keeping productive beta chains. All rows with the same CDR3 protein become a single entry with the most common DNA and genes. The V and J calls were determined by TCRdb, not by the authors. In this sample the table shows 20,000 to 25,000 distinct CDR3 sequences, more than 4.5% of which occur a single time. 5% to 7.5% of the sample goes to the ten largest clones.

This clonotype was observed a few times. Its antigen is currently not known. It has no much larger one-base neighbor in the sample; base qualities were not kept. The study was a case-control design nested within a healthcare worker cohort in London, UK, with weekly nasopharyngeal swab PCR tests and blood sampling. Healthcare workers were recruited during the week of the UK lockdown, between 23 and 31 March 2020, and followed weekly for up to roughly 15 weeks. On the study overall, not on this receptor specifically: VDJdb matching was skewed toward anti-spike CD8 responses, so virus-specific expansions were likely underestimated and private and CD4 specificities were missed.

The source is an adult who was a healthcare worker with PCR-confirmed SARS-CoV-2 infection or an uninfected control (not recorded which). The sample taken for sequencing was whole blood.

The CDR3 protein sequence reads: CASSFAPPETQYF. DNA sequence: TGTGCCAGCAGTTTCGCCCCTCCCGAGACCCAGTACTTC. The rearranged chain carries TRBV7-2 and TRBJ2-5; the D gene assignment is ambiguous. V and J lose 6 bases and 5 bases, and a span of 13 bases separates them. CDR1 and CDR2 were assigned from the germline V gene as SGHTA and FQGNSA. The CDR3 spans 13 residues, from the cysteine through the phenylalanine. The DNA shown is the 39-base CDR3, in frame from base 1.